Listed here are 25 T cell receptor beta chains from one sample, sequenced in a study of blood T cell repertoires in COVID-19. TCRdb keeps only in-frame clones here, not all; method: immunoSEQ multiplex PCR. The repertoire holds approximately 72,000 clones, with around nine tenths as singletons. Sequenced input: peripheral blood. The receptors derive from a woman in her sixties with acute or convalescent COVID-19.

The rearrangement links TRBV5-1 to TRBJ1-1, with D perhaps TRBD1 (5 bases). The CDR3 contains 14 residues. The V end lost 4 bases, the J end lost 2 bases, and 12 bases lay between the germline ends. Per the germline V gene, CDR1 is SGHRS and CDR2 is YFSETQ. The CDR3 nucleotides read TGCGCCAGCAGCCCTATGCAGGGAAACACTGAAGCTTTCTTT. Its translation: CASSPMQGNTEAFF.

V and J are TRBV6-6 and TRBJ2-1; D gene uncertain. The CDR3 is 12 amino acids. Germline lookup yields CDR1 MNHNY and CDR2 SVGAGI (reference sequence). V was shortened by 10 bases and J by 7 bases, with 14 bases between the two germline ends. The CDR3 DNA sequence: TGTGCCACCCTAGTTAAGGAGAATGAGCAGTTCTTC. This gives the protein CATLVKENEQFF.

As DNA, the CDR3 is TGTGCCAGCAGCTTATCGGGACAGGGGGTGACATCCAATGAGCAGTTCTTC. It yields the protein CASSLSGQGVTSNEQFF. The chain combines TRBV11-3 with TRBJ2-1; 11 nucleotides align to TRBD1. Trimming took 2 bases from V and 6 from J; bases not matched to a gene: 9. There are 17 residues in the CDR3. CDR1 is SGHNT, CDR2 YENEEA, per germline. The complete variable domain, with remaining parts taken from reference TRBV11-3 and TRBJ2-1, reads EAGVVQSPRYKIIEKKQPVAFWCNPISGHNTLYWYLQNLGQGPELLIRYENEEAVDDSQLPKDRFSAERLKGVDSTLKIQPAELGDSAVYLCASSLSGQGVTSNEQFFGPGTRLTVL.

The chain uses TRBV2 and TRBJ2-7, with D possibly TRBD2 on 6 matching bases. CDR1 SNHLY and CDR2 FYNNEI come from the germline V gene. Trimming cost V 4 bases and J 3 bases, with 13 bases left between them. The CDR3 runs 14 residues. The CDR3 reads CASSVEGGGYEQYF. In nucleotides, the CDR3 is TGTGCCAGCAGTGTGGAGGGAGGCGGCTACGAGCAGTACTTC.

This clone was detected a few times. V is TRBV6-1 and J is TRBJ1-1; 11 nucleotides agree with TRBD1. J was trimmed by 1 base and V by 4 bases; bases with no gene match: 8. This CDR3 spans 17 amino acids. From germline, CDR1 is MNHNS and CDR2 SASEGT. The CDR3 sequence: CASSGTGGWAENTEAFF. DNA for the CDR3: TGTGCCAGCAGTGGGACAGGGGGCTGGGCAGAGAACACTGAAGCTTTCTTT.

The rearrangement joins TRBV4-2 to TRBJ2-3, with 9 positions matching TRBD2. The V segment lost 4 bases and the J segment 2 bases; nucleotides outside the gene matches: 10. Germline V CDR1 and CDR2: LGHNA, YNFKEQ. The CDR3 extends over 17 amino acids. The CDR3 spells CASSPSGAGGNTDTQYF. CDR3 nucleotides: TGTGCCAGCAGCCCCAGCGGAGCGGGGGGAAACACAGATACGCAGTATTTT.

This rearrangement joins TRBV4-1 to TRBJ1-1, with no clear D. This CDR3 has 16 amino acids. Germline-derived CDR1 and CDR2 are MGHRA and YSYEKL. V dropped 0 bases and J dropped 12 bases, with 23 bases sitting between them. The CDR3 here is CASSQDPYTARAGTFF. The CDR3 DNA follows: TGCGCCAGCAGCCAAGACCCTTACACAGCGCGCGCGGGGACTTTCTTT.

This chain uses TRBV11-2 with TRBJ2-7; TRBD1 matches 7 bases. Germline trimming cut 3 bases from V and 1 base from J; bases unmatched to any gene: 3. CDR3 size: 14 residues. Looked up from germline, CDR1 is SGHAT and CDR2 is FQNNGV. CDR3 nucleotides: TGTGCCAGCAGCTTGCTACAGGGGTCCTACGAGCAGTACTTC. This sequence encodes CASSLLQGSYEQYF.

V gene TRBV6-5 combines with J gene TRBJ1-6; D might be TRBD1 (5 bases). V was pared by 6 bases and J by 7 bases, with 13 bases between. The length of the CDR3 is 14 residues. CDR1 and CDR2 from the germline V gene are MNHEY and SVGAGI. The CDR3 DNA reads TGTGCCAGCAGCCCACAGGTTGGAAATTCACCCCTCCACTTT. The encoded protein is CASSPQVGNSPLHF.

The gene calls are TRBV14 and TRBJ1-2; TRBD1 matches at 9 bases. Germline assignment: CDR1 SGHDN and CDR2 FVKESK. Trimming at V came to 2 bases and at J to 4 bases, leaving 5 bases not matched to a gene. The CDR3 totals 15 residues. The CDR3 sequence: CASSQPGQGGYGYTF. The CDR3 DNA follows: TGTGCCAGCAGCCAACCGGGACAGGGAGGCTATGGCTACACCTTC.

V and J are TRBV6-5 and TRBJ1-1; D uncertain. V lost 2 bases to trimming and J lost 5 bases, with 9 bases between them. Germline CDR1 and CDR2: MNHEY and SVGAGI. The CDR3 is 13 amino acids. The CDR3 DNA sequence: TGTGCCAGCAGTTACATGGAGGTGACTGAAGCTTTCTTT. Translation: CASSYMEVTEAFF.

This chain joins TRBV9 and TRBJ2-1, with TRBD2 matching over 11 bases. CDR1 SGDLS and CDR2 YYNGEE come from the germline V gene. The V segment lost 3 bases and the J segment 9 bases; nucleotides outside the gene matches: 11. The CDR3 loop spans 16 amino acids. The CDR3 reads CASSGGRLAGGGEQFF. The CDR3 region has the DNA TGTGCCAGCAGCGGAGGGAGGCTAGCGGGGGGCGGTGAGCAGTTCTTC.

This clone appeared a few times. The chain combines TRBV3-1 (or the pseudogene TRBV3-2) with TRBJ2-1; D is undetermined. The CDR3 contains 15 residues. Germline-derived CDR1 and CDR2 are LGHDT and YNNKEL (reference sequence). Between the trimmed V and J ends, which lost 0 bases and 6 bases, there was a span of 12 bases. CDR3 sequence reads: CASSQDLYRVNEQFF. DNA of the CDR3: TGTGCCAGCAGCCAAGATCTGTACCGGGTCAATGAGCAGTTCTTC.

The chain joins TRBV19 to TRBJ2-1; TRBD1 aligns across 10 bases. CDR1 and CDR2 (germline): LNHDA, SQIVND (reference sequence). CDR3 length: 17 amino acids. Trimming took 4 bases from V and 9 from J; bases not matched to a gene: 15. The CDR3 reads CASSRSHRDRGTPEQFF. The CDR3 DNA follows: TGTGCCAGTAGTAGAAGCCACCGGGACAGGGGAACCCCTGAGCAGTTCTTC.

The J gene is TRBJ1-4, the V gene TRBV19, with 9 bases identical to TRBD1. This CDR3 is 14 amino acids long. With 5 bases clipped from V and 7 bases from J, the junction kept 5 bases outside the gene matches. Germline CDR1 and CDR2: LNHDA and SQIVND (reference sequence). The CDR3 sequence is CASSPGTGFEKLFF. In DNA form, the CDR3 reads TGTGCCAGTAGTCCAGGGACAGGGTTTGAAAAACTGTTTTTT.

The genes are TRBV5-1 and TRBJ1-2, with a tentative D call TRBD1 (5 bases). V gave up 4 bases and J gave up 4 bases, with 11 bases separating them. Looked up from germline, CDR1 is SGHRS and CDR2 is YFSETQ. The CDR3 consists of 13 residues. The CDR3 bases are TGCGCCAGCAGCCCTGACAGCCCCTATGGCTACACCTTC. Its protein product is CASSPDSPYGYTF.

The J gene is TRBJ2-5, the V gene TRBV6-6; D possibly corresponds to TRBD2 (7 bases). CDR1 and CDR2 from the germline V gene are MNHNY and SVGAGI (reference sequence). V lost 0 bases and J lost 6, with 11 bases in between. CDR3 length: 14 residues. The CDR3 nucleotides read TGTGCCAGCAGTTACTCCAGGGGAGGGAAGACCCAGTACTTC. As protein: CASSYSRGGKTQYF.

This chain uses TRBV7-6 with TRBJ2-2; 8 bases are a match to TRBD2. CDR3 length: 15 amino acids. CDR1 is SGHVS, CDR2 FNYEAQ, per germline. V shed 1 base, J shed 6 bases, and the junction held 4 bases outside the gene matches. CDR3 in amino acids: CASSLVVGRAGELFF. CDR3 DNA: TGTGCCAGCAGCTTAGTCGTCGGGAGGGCCGGGGAGCTGTTTTTT.

As DNA, the CDR3 is TGTGCCAGCAGCGCTGGGGGACCAGGGGCGGTTGCTTACGAGCAGTACTTC. Encoded protein: CASSAGGPGAVAYEQYF. This chain joins TRBV2 and TRBJ2-7; D perhaps matches TRBD1 (6 bases). V lost 6 bases to trimming and J lost 4 bases, with 25 bases between them. The CDR3 extends over 17 amino acids. Germline CDR1 is SNHLY and CDR2 is FYNNEI.

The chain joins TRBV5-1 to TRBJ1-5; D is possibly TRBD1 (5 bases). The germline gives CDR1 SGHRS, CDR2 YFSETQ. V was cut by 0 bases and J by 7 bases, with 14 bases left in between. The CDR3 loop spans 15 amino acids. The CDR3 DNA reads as TGCGCCAGCAGCTTGGCCGGGGGGATGGGGCAGCCCCAGCATTTT. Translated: CASSLAGGMGQPQHF.

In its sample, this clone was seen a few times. CDR3 in DNA: TGCGCCAGCAGCTTGCTACAGGACACTGAAGCTTTCTTT. Translation gives CASSLLQDTEAFF. The genes are TRBV5-1 and TRBJ1-1; D possibly corresponds to TRBD1 (5 bases). CDR3 length equals 13 residues. CDR1 and CDR2 from the germline V gene are SGHRS and YFSETQ. V gave up 1 base and J gave up 3 bases, with 7 bases separating them.

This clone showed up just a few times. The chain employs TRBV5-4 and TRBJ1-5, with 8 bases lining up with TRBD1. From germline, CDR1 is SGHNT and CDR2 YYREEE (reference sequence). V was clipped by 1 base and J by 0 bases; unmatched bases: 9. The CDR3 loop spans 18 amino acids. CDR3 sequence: CASSLMGQALYSNQPQHF. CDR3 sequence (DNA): TGTGCCAGCAGCTTGATGGGACAGGCACTATATAGCAATCAGCCCCAGCATTTT.

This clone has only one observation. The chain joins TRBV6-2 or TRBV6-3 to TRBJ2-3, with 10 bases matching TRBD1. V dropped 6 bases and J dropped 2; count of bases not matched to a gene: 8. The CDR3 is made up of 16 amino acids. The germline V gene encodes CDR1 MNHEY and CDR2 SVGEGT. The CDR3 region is CASSSRGTGATDTQYF. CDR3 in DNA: TGTGCCAGCAGCTCCCGCGGGACAGGGGCCACAGATACGCAGTATTTT.

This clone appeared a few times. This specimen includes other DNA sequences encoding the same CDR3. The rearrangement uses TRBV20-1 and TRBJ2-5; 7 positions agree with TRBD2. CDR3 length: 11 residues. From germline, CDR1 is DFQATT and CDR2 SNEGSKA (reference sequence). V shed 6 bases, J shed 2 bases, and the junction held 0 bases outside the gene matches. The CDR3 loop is CSAGGQETQYF. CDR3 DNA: TGCAGTGCGGGGGGGCAAGAGACCCAGTACTTC.

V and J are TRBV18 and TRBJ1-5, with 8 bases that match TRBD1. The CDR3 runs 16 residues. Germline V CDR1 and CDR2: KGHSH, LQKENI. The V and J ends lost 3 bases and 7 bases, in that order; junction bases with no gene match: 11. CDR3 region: CASSPDREGRRQPQHF. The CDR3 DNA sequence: TGTGCCAGCTCACCGGACAGGGAAGGTCGCCGGCAGCCCCAGCATTTT.